The 24 T cell receptor beta chains below all came from one sample that was sequenced in a study of cytomegalovirus exposure and HLA in healthy donors. The repertoire was sequenced with immunoSEQ multiplex PCR; TCRdb's copy has only in-frame clones and lacks some. The table shows about 180,000 clones, with about 85% occurring only once. Material: PBMCs. The receptor set was obtained from a man between 18 and 35 years old in good health and CMV-seropositive.

This rearrangement joins TRBV9 to TRBJ1-1; D is unresolved. Germline V gene sequence: CDR1 SGDLS, CDR2 YYNGEE. The CDR3 loop spans 13 amino acids. Trimming stripped 3 bases from V and 5 bases from J, with 11 bases between. The CDR3 region has the DNA TGTGCCAGCAGCGCCGAGGACTGGACTGAAGCTTTCTTT. Residues: CASSAEDWTEAFF.

The rearrangement joins TRBV29-1 to TRBJ2-5, with 10 positions matching TRBD2. The CDR3 runs 12 residues. Trimming removed 4 bases from V and 4 bases from J; junction bases left unmatched: 0. Germline CDR1 and CDR2: SQVTM and ANQGSEA. The CDR3 nucleotides read TGCAGCGTTGGACTAGCGGGAGAGACCCAGTACTTC. Translating it yields CSVGLAGETQYF. Together with reference TRBV29-1 and TRBJ2-5, the CDR3 gives the full variable domain: SAVISQKPSRDICQRGTSLTIQCQVDSQVTMMFWYRQQPGQSLTLIATANQGSEATYESGFVIDKFPISRPNLTFSTLTVSNMSPEDSSIYLCSVGLAGETQYFGPGTRLLVL.

Remarks on this clone: Other DNA sequences within the sample encode an identical CDR3. The chain recombines TRBV5-1 with TRBJ2-2; D unresolved. V lost 0 bases, J lost 0 bases, and 3 bases lay in between. The CDR3 totals 14 residues. Germline V gene data show CDR1 as SGHRS and CDR2 as YFSETQ. CDR3 nucleotides: TGCGCCAGCAGCTTGGCCGCGAACACCGGGGAGCTGTTTTTT. Its protein is CASSLAANTGELFF.

The gene calls are TRBV9 and TRBJ2-1, with D possibly TRBD2 on 6 matching bases. V lost 0 bases, J lost 0 bases, and 7 bases lay in between. This CDR3 contains 15 residues. CDR1 is SGDLS, CDR2 YYNGEE, per germline. CDR3 region: CASSVGRGSYNEQFF. CDR3 nucleotides: TGTGCCAGCAGCGTAGGGCGGGGCTCCTACAATGAGCAGTTCTTC.

This clone was picked up one time. This chain connects TRBV6-1 to TRBJ1-5, with D perhaps TRBD1 (6 bases). V gave up 10 bases and J gave up 0 bases, with 13 bases separating them. The CDR3 consists of 14 residues. The germline V gene encodes CDR1 MNHNS and CDR2 SASEGT. For the CDR3, the DNA is TGTGCCACAGAAGGGGGAGCTAGCAATCAGCCCCAGCATTTT. It codes for CATEGGASNQPQHF.

The chain couples TRBV5-1 to TRBJ2-3; 12 bases map to TRBD2. The germline V gene has CDR1 SGHRS and CDR2 YFSETQ. The junction had 19 bases not matched to a gene; V was cut back by 7 bases and J by 4 bases. This CDR3 region has 19 residues. The CDR3 is CASSLYSSGRADFADTQYF. CDR3 DNA sequence: TGCGCCAGCTCCTTGTATTCTAGCGGGAGGGCCGACTTTGCAGATACGCAGTATTTT.

This chain connects TRBV4-1 to TRBJ1-5, with D unresolved. V shed 5 bases and J shed 3 bases, with 8 bases lying between them. The CDR3 loop spans 13 amino acids. Germline V lookup: CDR1 MGHRA, CDR2 YSYEKL. The CDR3 sequence: CASSKRVNQPQHF. The CDR3 nucleotides read TGCGCCAGCAGCAAGCGGGTCAATCAGCCCCAGCATTTT.

The chain couples TRBV5-1 to TRBJ2-5, with 7 bases that match TRBD2. The CDR3 covers 12 residues. In germline, CDR1 is SGHRS, CDR2 YFSETQ. V shed 4 bases and J 5 bases; nucleotides not matched to a gene: 2. CDR3 sequence reads: CASSGGEETQYF. The CDR3 DNA sequence: TGCGCCAGCAGCGGGGGGGAGGAGACCCAGTACTTC.

The chain links TRBV4-1 to TRBJ1-2; 7 bases align to TRBD1. The CDR3 is 14 residues long. Germline CDR1 is MGHRA and CDR2 is YSYEKL. V trimming: 3 bases; J trimming: 4 bases; junction bases outside the gene matches: 5. The CDR3 loop is CASSQQGGTYGYTF. CDR3 DNA sequence: TGCGCCAGCAGCCAGCAGGGGGGCACCTATGGCTACACCTTC.

The rearrangement joins TRBV4-1 to TRBJ2-3; TRBD2 is a possible D gene (6 bases). Germline CDR1 reads MGHRA; CDR2 reads YSYEKL. V was pared by 2 bases and J by 0 bases, with 15 bases between. The length of the CDR3 is 17 residues. In DNA form, the CDR3 reads TGCGCCAGCAGCCAACTAGAGCTCGGGGGAAGCACAGATACGCAGTATTTT. It codes for CASSQLELGGSTDTQYF.

J is TRBJ1-1 and V is TRBV7-9; 7 bases align to TRBD1. The CDR3 runs to 16 residues. Trimming took 5 bases from V and 7 from J; bases not matched to a gene: 16. Germline values: CDR1 SEHNR, CDR2 FQNEAQ (reference sequence). The CDR3, as DNA: TGTGCCAGCAGCCCTGGAGGGGGCAGGGGTGGCGTTGAAGCTTTCTTT. It is translated as CASSPGGGRGGVEAFF. The full variable domain, with the rest looked up from reference TRBV7-9 and TRBJ1-1, is DTGVSQNPRHKITKRGQNVTFRCDPISEHNRLYWYRQTLGQGPEFLTYFQNEAQLEKSRLLSDRFSAERPKGSFSTLEIQRTEQGDSAMYLCASSPGGGRGGVEAFFGQGTRLTVV.

The chain combines TRBV28 with TRBJ2-5; D possibly corresponds to TRBD2 (6 bases). This CDR3 spans 15 amino acids. Germline lookup yields CDR1 MDHEN and CDR2 SYDVKM. V gave up 5 bases and J gave up 5 bases, with 18 bases separating them. DNA for the CDR3: TGTGCCAGCAGTCTTGGGACCTCAGGAGGGGAGACCCAGTACTTC. Translated: CASSLGTSGGETQYF.

The chain uses TRBV30 and TRBJ1-4; no firm D call. Between the trimmed V and J ends, which lost 0 bases and 7 bases, there was a span of 12 bases. Looked up from germline, CDR1 is GTSNPN and CDR2 is SVGIG (reference sequence). This CDR3 is built from 14 residues. In nucleotides, the CDR3 is TGTGCCTGGAGTGTAAACTATTCGGCTGAAAAACTGTTTTTT. It translates to CAWSVNYSAEKLFF. Full variable domain (outside the CDR3, taken from reference TRBV30 and TRBJ1-4): SQTIHQWPATLVQPVGSPLSLECTVEGTSNPNLYWYRQAAGRGLQLLFYSVGIGQISSEVPQNLSASRPQDRQFILSSKKLLLSDSGFYLCAWSVNYSAEKLFFGSGTQLSVL.

The J gene is TRBJ1-2, the V gene TRBV27; D not certain. Germline lookup yields CDR1 MNHEY and CDR2 SMNVEV (reference sequence). This CDR3 is built from 16 residues. V gave up 3 bases and J gave up 4 bases, with 18 bases separating them. CDR3 bases: TGTGCCAGCAGTTTTACTCGGACGGGTACTAGCTATGGCTACACCTTC. Translated: CASSFTRTGTSYGYTF.

The chain employs TRBV19 and TRBJ2-2; TRBD2 aligns across 9 bases. V lost 3 bases to trimming and J lost 5 bases; unmatched junction nucleotides: 7. In germline, CDR1 is LNHDA, CDR2 SQIVND (reference sequence). The CDR3 sequence is 16 residues long. CDR3 sequence (DNA): TGTGCCAGTAGTATCTGGGGACTAGCTAAAACCGGGGAGCTGTTTTTT. Its translation is CASSIWGLAKTGELFF.

The chain has TRBV30 and TRBJ2-2; TRBD1 is a possible D gene (5 bases). The CDR3 contains 13 residues. With 2 bases removed from V and 4 bases from J, the gap between germline ends came to 8 bases. The germline V gene encodes CDR1 GTSNPN and CDR2 SVGIG (reference sequence). The CDR3 protein is CAWSRQTTGELFF. The CDR3 DNA follows: TGTGCCTGGAGTAGACAGACCACCGGGGAGCTGTTTTTT.

V gene TRBV6-1 combines with J gene TRBJ1-2; a possible D gene is TRBD1 (5 bases). This CDR3 spans 13 amino acids. CDR1 and CDR2 from the germline V gene are MNHNS and SASEGT. The V and J ends lost 2 bases and 4 bases respectively, with 8 bases between them. Written as DNA, the CDR3 is TGTGCCAGCAGTGAACGGACACCCTATGGCTACACCTTC. Protein product: CASSERTPYGYTF.

The chain combines TRBV4-1 with TRBJ2-7; 8 bases are shared with TRBD2. The CDR3 has 15 residues. The germline V gene has CDR1 MGHRA and CDR2 YSYEKL. V lost 3 bases, J lost 1 base, and 5 bases stayed unmatched. The CDR3, as DNA: TGCGCCAGCAGCCACGGGAGGGGGGTTTCCTACGAGCAGTACTTC. It specifies CASSHGRGVSYEQYF.

This clone occurred once. V is TRBV29-1 and J is TRBJ2-7, with D perhaps matching TRBD1 (6 bases). The V end was cut by 5 bases, the J end by 11 bases, with 22 bases between. CDR1 is SQVTM, CDR2 ANQGSEA, per germline. The CDR3 covers 13 residues. The CDR3 spells CSVPLQGPSAKYF. DNA for the CDR3: TGCAGCGTTCCCCTACAGGGCCCCTCGGCGAAGTACTTC.

The chain couples TRBV5-6 to TRBJ2-1; D gene unclear. This CDR3 spans 11 amino acids. Germline V gene lookup returns CDR1 SGHDT and CDR2 YYEEEE. With 3 bases removed from V and 7 bases from J, the gap between germline ends came to 5 bases. The CDR3 bases are TGTGCCAGCAGCTCTCGGAATGAGCAGTTCTTC. This codes for CASSSRNEQFF.

This chain uses TRBV5-6 with TRBJ2-5; TRBD2 aligns across 10 bases. Germline CDR1 and CDR2: SGHDT and YYEEEE. V lost 4 bases to trimming and J lost 5 bases; unmatched junction nucleotides: 5. This CDR3 has 14 amino acids. The CDR3 DNA follows: TGTGCCAGCAGCGGACTAGCGGTAGGGGAGACCCAGTACTTC. Its protein is CASSGLAVGETQYF. The whole variable domain, filled in from reference TRBV5-6 and TRBJ2-5, reads DAGVTQSPTHLIKTRGQQVTLRCSPKSGHDTVSWYQQALGQGPQFIFQYYEEEERQRGNFPDRFSGHQFPNYSSELNVNALLLGDSALYLCASSGLAVGETQYFGPGTRLLVL.

V is TRBV7-6 and J is TRBJ2-7; weak D call: TRBD1 (5 bases). With 1 base removed from V and 3 bases from J, the gap between germline ends came to 19 bases. This CDR3 has 17 residues. In germline, CDR1 is SGHVS, CDR2 FNYEAQ. CDR3 DNA: TGTGCCAGCAGCTTAGGAATAGGAGACAGAATAGGCTACGAGCAGTACTTC. Encoded protein: CASSLGIGDRIGYEQYF.

The rearrangement joins TRBV6-1 to TRBJ2-3, with 11 positions matching TRBD1. CDR3 length: 17 residues. V shed 4 bases, J shed 7 bases, and the junction held 13 bases outside the gene matches. Germline CDR1 and CDR2: MNHNS and SASEGT. The CDR3 sequence is CASSGRTGGDDLYTQYF. In nucleotides, the CDR3 is TGTGCCAGCAGTGGGCGGACAGGGGGCGATGATTTGTATACGCAGTATTTT.

The chain combines TRBV30 with TRBJ2-7, with TRBD1 identical over 9 bases. The CDR3 is 14 amino acids. Germline trimming cut 4 bases from V and 3 bases from J; bases unmatched to any gene: 7. The germline V gene has CDR1 GTSNPN and CDR2 SVGIG (reference sequence). CDR3 loop: CAWNRGQGRYEQYF. The CDR3 nucleotides read TGTGCCTGGAACCGGGGACAGGGTCGCTACGAGCAGTACTTC.